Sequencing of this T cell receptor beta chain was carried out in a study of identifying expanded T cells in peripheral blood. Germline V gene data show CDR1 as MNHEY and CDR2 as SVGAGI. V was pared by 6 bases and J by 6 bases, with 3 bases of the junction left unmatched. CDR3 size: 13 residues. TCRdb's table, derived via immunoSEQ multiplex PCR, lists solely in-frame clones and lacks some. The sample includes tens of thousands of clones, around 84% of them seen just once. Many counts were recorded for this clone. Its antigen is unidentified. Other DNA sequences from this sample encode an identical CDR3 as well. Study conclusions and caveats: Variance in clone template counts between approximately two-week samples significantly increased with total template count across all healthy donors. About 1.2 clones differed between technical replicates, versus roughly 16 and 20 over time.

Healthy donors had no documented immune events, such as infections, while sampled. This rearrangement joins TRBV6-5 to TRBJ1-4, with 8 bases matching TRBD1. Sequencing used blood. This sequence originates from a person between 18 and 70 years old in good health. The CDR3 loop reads CASRDRVYEKLFF. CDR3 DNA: TGTGCCAGCAGGGACAGGGTCTATGAAAAACTGTTTTTT.